This T cell receptor (beta chain) derives from a study of CD8 T cells in ankylosing spondylitis. Regarding the study as a whole: A motif of eight highly homologous TCR beta variants was seen as apparently characteristic of ankylosing spondylitis blood.

Using its own MiXCR run on the 5' RACE reads, TCRdb lists one record per CDR3 protein. The table records approximately 260,000 distinct CDR3 sequences, 18% of them present only once. With 2 bases clipped from V and 0 bases from J, the junction kept 3 bases outside the gene matches. Germline assignment: CDR1 SEHNR and CDR2 FQNEAQ (reference sequence). The CDR3 sequence is 16 residues long. Turning to this clonotype: Antigen: not known.

Sequenced input: blood, either unsorted or a sorted T cell fraction (not recorded which). The V call is TRBV7-9, the J call TRBJ2-1; 8 bases line up with TRBD2. The receptor was derived from a male donor with ankylosing spondylitis or in good health (not recorded which). Here the CDR3 reads CASSLTGGSSYNEQFF. The CDR3 DNA follows: TGTGCCAGCAGCTTAACGGGAGGGAGCTCCTACAATGAGCAGTTCTTC.